The clone carrying this T cell receptor beta chain was counted only a few times. J gave up 5 bases and V 6 bases, and 12 bases lay outside the gene matches. This CDR3 is 16 amino acids long. Germline CDR1 MNHEY, CDR2 SMNVEV (reference sequence). The sample belongs to a study of blood T cell repertoires in COVID-19. Study in general: The origin of the acute and convalescent COVID-19 samples was the United States, Italy and Spain. The analysed material was cDNA or gDNA that came from T cells, B-cell-depleted T cells, or PBMCs.

Under the authors' procedure: Reference gene primer amplification yielded estimated nucleated cell counts. Produced via immunoSEQ multiplex PCR; TCRdb's table is partial and in-frame only. V, J and clone size are taken as reported in that table, and D and trimming were inferred from the DNA itself. The repertoire holds some 350,000 clones, approximately 86% seen once, with over 2.5% in the top ten. Input material: peripheral blood. The TCR sequence derives from a human donor in a cohort sampled during active COVID-19. The chain couples TRBV27 to TRBJ1-1, with 10 bases aligning to TRBD1. The CDR3 sequence: CASSQIPGTGETEAFF. The CDR3 bases are TGTGCCAGCAGCCAAATACCCGGGACAGGGGAGACTGAAGCTTTCTTT.